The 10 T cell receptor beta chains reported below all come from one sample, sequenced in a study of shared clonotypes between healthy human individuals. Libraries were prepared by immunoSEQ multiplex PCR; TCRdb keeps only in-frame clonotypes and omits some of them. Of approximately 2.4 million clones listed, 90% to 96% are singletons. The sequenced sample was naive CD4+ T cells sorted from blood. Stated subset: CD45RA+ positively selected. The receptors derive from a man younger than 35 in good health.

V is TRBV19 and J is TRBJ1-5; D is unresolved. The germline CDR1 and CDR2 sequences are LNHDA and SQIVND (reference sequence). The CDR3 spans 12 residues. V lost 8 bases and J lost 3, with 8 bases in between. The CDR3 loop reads CASGIPNQPQHF. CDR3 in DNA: TGTGCCAGTGGGATTCCCAATCAGCCCCAGCATTTT. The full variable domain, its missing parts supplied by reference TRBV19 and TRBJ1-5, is DGGITQSPKYLFRKEGQNVTLSCEQNLNHDAMYWYRQDPGQGLRLIYYSQIVNDFQKGDIAEGYSVSREKKESFPLTVTSAQKNPTAFYLCASGIPNQPQHFGDGTRLSIL.

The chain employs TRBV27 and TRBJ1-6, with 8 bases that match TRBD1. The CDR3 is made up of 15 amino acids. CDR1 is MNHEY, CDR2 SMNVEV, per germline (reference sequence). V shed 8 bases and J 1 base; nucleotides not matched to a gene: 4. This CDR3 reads CASGGQGSYNSPLHF. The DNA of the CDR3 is TGTGCCAGCGGCGGACAGGGTTCCTATAATTCACCCCTCCACTTT.

CDR3 DNA: TGTGCCAGCAGCTCGGGGGTTATTGGGTACAATGAGCAGTTCTTC. This codes for CASSSGVIGYNEQFF. The gene calls are TRBV11-3 and TRBJ2-1; the D gene is possibly TRBD2 (6 bases). The germline V gene encodes CDR1 SGHNT and CDR2 YENEEA. V was shortened by 4 bases and J by 4 bases, with 14 bases between the two germline ends. There are 15 residues in the CDR3.

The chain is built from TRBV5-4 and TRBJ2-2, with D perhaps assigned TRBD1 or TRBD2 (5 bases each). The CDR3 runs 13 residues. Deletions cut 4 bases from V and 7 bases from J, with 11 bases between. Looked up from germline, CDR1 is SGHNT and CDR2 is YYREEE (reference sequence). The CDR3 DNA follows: TGTGCCAGCAGCGACAGAGGGAGCGGGGAGCTGTTTTTT. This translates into CASSDRGSGELFF.

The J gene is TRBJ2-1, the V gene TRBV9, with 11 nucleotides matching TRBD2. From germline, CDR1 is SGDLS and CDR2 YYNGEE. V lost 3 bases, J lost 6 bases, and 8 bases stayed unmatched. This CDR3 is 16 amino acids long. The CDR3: CASSAYSGGAVNEQFF. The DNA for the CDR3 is TGTGCCAGCAGCGCCTATAGCGGGGGGGCCGTCAATGAGCAGTTCTTC.

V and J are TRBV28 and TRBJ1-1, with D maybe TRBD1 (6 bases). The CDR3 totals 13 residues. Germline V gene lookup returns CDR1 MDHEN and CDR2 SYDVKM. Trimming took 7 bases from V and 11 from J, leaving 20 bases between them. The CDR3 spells CASTISWGRLAFF. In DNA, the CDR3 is TGTGCCAGCACCATTTCGTGGGGGCGCTTGGCTTTCTTT.

The CDR3 loop is CASSLPETYGYTF. CDR3 DNA: TGTGCCAGCAGCTTACCTGAGACCTATGGCTACACCTTC. The chain is built from TRBV7-8 and TRBJ1-2; D not certain. Germline loops: CDR1 SGHVS, CDR2 FQNEAQ. V was trimmed by 2 bases and J by 4 bases, leaving 8 bases between them. This CDR3 is built from 13 residues.

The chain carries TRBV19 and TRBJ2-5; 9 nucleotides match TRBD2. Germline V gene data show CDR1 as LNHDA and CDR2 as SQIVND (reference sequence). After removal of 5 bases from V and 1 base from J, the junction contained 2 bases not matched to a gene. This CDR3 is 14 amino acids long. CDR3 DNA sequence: TGTGCCAGTAGTCGGACTAGCGTCCAAGAGACCCAGTACTTC. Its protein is CASSRTSVQETQYF.

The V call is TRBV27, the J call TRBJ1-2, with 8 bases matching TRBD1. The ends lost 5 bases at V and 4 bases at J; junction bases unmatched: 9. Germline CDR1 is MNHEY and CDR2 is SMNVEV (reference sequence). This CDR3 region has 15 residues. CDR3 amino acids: CASSPSGTGPYGYTF. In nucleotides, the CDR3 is TGTGCCAGCAGTCCCTCCGGGACAGGTCCCTATGGCTACACCTTC.

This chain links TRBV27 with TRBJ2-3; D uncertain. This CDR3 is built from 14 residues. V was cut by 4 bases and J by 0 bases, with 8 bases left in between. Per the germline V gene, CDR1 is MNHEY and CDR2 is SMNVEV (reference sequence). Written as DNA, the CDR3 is TGTGCCAGCAGTTCCCCGTTTAGCACAGATACGCAGTATTTT. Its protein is CASSSPFSTDTQYF.